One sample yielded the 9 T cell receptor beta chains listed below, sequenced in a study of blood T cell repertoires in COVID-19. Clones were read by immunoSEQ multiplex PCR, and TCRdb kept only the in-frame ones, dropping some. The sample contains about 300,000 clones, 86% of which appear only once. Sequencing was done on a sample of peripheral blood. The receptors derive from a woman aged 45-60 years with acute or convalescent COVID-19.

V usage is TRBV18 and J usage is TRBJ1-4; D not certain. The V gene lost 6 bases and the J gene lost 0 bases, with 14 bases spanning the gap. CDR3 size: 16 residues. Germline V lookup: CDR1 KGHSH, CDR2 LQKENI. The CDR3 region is CASSPRLIATNEKLFF. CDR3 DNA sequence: TGTGCCAGCTCCCCCAGGTTGATCGCAACTAATGAAAAACTGTTTTTT.

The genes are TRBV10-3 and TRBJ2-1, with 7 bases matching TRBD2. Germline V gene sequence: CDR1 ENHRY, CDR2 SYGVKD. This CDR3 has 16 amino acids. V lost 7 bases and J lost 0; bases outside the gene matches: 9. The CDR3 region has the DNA TGTGCCATCACCTCCGACCTAGCGGACTCCTACAATGAGCAGTTCTTC. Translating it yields CAITSDLADSYNEQFF.

The CDR3 loop is CASSQEPARTYEQYF. CDR3 in DNA: TGCGCCAGCAGCCAAGAGCCGGCTAGAACTTACGAGCAGTACTTC. The V call is TRBV4-1, the J call TRBJ2-7; D is ambiguous. Trimming pared 0 bases from V and 4 bases from J, leaving 13 bases between. The CDR3 is made up of 15 amino acids. Germline V lookup: CDR1 MGHRA, CDR2 YSYEKL.

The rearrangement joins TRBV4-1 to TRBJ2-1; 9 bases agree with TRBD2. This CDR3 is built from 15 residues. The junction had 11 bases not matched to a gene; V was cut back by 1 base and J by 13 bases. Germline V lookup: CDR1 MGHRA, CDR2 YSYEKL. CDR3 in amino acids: CASSQVRLAVSSQFF. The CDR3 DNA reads TGCGCCAGCAGCCAAGTTAGACTAGCGGTCTCGAGCCAGTTCTTC.

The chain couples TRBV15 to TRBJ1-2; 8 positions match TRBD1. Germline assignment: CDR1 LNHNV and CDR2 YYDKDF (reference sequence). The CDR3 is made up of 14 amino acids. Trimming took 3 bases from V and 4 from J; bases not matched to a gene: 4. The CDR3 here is CATSSRTGIYGYTF. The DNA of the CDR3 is TGTGCCACCAGCAGTCGGACAGGGATCTATGGCTACACCTTC.

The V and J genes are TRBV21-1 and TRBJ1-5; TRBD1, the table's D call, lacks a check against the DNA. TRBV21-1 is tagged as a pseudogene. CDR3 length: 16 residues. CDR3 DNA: TGTGCCAGCAGCAGCCTCAGGGGTTATAGCAATCAGCCCCAGCATTTT. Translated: CASSSLRGYSNQPQHF.

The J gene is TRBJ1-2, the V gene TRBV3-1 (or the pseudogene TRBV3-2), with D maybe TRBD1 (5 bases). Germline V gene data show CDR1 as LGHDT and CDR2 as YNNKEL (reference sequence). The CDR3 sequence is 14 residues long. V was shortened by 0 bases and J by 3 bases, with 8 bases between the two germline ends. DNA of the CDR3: TGTGCCAGCAGCCAAGATGCAGGGTACTATGGCTACACCTTC. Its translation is CASSQDAGYYGYTF.

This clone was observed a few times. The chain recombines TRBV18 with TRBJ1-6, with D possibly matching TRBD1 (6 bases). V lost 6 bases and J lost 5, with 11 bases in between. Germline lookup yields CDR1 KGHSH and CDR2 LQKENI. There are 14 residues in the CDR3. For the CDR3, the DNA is TGTGCCAGCTCCCGAAACAGGGATAATTCACCCCTCCACTTT. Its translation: CASSRNRDNSPLHF.

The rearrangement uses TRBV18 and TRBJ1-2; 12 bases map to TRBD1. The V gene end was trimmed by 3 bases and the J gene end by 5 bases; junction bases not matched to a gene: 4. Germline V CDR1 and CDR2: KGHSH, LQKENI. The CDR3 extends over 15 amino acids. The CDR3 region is CASSPAGQGAYGYTF. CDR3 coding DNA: TGTGCCAGCTCACCCGCGGGACAGGGGGCTTATGGCTACACCTTC.